This T cell receptor (beta chain) was sequenced in a study of blood T cell repertoires in COVID-19. The CDR3 has 13 residues. Per the germline V gene, CDR1 is MNHEY and CDR2 is SVGAGI. Trimming stripped 6 bases from V and 7 bases from J, with 13 bases between. The method was immunoSEQ multiplex PCR; TCRdb's version includes in-frame clones alone and lacks a portion of them. Of 95,000 to 150,000 clones listed, 86% are singletons. The clonotype was recovered from a human donor in a cohort sampled during active COVID-19. The chain couples TRBV6-5 to TRBJ1-5; D perhaps matches TRBD1 (6 bases). Sequencing input: peripheral blood. In nucleotides, the CDR3 is TGTGCCAGCAGGCGAACAAGGGGGCAGCCCCAGCATTTT. Protein sequence: CASRRTRGQPQHF.